This T cell receptor (beta chain) was sequenced for a study of CD8 T cells in ankylosing spondylitis. Many counts were recorded for this clonotype. Antigen unknown. Notes on the study in general: Ankylosing spondylitis blood appeared to carry a characteristic TCR beta motif of 7 or 8 highly homologous variants. It was reported that disease-linked clones were significantly enriched in matched ankylosing spondylitis synovial fluid. Disease-linked clones were CD8+ and relatively rare in peripheral blood. In reactive arthritis synovial fluid and blood, some motif variants had been reported before.

Quantitative molecular-barcoded 5'-RACE generated the TCR beta libraries. Using its own MiXCR run on the 5' RACE reads, TCRdb lists one record per CDR3 protein. The sample shows over 200,000 distinct CDR3 sequences, around 17% of them seen only once. Germline V gene sequence: CDR1 LGHNA, CDR2 YSLEER. The germline V and J ends were trimmed by 2 bases and 1 base, with 9 bases remaining between them. The CDR3 contains 14 residues. This receptor was identified in a male donor with ankylosing spondylitis. The gene calls are TRBV4-3 and TRBJ2-7, with D possibly being TRBD1 (5 bases). The sequenced sample was blood, either unsorted or a sorted T cell fraction (not recorded which). The CDR3 sequence: CASSQQWTSYEQYF. Written as DNA, the CDR3 is TGCGCCAGCAGCCAACAGTGGACATCCTACGAGCAGTACTTC.